Included here is one TCR beta chain sequence, with context. What antigen it recognizes has not been identified. No base quality values were provided; no much bigger clone lies one nucleotide off. At one collaborating source in Seattle, patients were enrolled during active infection and were followed longitudinally through the course of disease. Collaborating institutions collected whole blood in K2EDTA tubes following their own protocols. For TCRbeta analysis, collaborator samples were shipped as frozen whole blood, as isolated PBMCs, or as DNA extracted from either sample type. V loses 1 base, J loses 9 bases, and the germline ends lie 10 bases apart. Spanning cysteine to phenylalanine, the CDR3 consists of 13 amino acids. The retained sequence is limited to the CDR3, 39 bases, with the frame set at the first base. CDR1 and CDR2 are drawn from the germline V gene: LGHNA, YSLEER. The entry originates in a study of blood T cell repertoires in COVID-19 (TCRdb year 2020). A note on the overall study: Samples from collaborators originated in the United States, Italy and Spain and spanned both the acute and convalescent phases of COVID-19. The prospective study material was composed of cDNA or gDNA derived from T cells, B-cell-depleted T cells, or PBMCs. Samples came from the ongoing ImmuneRACE study (first 160 participants) plus 1,254 subjects from 6 global collaborators. The dataset comprised deeply sampled blood TCRbeta repertoires from subjects exposed to, actively infected with, or recovered from COVID-19. HLA class I and class II types, where available, came from metadata supplied by the sample provider rather than from assay-based typing. The repertoires were released in a freely available public database meant as a resource for research on the immune response to SARS-CoV-2. Nearly every sample came with metadata listing a de-identified subject ID, COVID-19 status, age in years and sex. Beyond this particular receptor, the publication reports: The quantity of clinical and demographic metadata differed by source and by participant and was supplied without curation.

TCRbeta CDR3 regions were amplified from genomic DNA by means of the immunoSEQ Assay, a bias-controlled multiplex PCR. Under the source paper's analysis protocol: Within the assay, amplification of reference gene primers was used to estimate how many nucleated cells each sample contained. To quantify the absolute abundance of each unique TCRbeta CDR3 rearrangement, sequence reads were collapsed and filtered. Productive Simpson clonality was computed per sample as the square root of Simpson's diversity index over productive rearrangements. TCRdb took this table from immuneACCESS and kept in-frame rearrangements with V and J called. Such tables lack part of the clones; where checked against another copy, unresolved V genes explain under half of the gap, and the rest is unexplained. Clone size and the V and J calls come from that table; the DNA yielded D and trimming. The sample table records about 230,000 clones; approximately 90% of these occur just once. Approximately 10% of the sample is held by the ten biggest clonotypes.

The sequence was collected from a man aged 50-59 years with COVID-19, enrolled during active disease. The chain couples TRBV4-3 to TRBJ1-5, with the D gene uncertain. Sequenced input: peripheral blood. The CDR3 protein: CASSQGAGLPQHF. The DNA reads TGCGCCAGCAGCCAAGGGGCTGGCCTGCCCCAGCATTTT.